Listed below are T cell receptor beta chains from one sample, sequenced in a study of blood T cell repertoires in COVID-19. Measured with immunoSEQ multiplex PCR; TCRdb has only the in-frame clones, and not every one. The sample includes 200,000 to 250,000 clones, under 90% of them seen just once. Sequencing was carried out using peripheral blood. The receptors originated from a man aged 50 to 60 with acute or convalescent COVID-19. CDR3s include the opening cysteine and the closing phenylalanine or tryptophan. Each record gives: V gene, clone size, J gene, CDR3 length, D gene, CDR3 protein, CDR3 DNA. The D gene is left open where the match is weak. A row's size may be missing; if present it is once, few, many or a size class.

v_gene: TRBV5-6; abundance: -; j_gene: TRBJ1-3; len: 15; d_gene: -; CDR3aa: CASSLNRPSGNTIYF; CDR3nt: TGTGCCAGCAGCTTGAACAGACCCTCTGGAAACACCATATATTTT
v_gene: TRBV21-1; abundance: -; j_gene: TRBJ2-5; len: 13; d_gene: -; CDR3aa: CASSKDREETQYF; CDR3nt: TGTGCCAGCAGCAAGGACAGGGAAGAGACCCAGTACTTC
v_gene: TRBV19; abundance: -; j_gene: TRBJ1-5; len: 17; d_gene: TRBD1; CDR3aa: CASSNDVGGTAGQPQHF; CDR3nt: TGTGCCAGTAGTAACGATGTTGGGGGGACAGCAGGTCAGCCCCAGCATTTT
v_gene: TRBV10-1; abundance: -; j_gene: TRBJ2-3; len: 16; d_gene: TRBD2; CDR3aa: CASSGVAGDLSDTQYF; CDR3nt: TGCGCCAGCAGTGGCGTGGCGGGGGACCTCTCAGATACGCAGTATTTT
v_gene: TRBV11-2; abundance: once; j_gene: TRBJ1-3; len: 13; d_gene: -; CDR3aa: CASTGRSGNTIYF; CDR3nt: TGTGCCAGCACAGGGCGCTCTGGAAACACCATATATTTT
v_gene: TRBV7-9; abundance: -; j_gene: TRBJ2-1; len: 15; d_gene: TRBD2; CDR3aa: CASSLGGGGYNEQFF; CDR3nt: TGTGCCAGCAGCTTAGGTGGCGGGGGGTACAATGAGCAGTTCTTC
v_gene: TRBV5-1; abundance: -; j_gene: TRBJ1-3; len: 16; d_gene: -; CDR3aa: CASSLRQASSGNTIYF; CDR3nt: TGCGCCAGCAGCTTAAGGCAGGCGAGCTCTGGAAACACCATATATTTT
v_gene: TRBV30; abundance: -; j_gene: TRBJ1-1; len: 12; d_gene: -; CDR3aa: CAWSSVGTEAFF; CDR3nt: TGTGCCTGGAGTTCAGTTGGCACTGAAGCTTTCTTT
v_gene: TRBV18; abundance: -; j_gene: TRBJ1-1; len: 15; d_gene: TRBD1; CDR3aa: CASSSSGTGDTEAFF; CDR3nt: TGTGCCAGCTCCTCCTCCGGGACAGGGGACACTGAAGCTTTCTTT
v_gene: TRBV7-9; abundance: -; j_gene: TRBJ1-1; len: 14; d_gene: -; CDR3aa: CASSLDRGSTEAFF; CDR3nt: TGTGCCAGCAGCTTGGACCGGGGGAGCACTGAAGCTTTCTTT
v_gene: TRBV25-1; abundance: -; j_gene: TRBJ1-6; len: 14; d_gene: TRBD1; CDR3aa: CASSEGQVNSPLHF; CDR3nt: TGTGCCAGCAGTGAGGGACAGGTTAATTCACCCCTCCACTTT
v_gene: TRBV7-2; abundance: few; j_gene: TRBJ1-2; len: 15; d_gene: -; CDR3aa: CASSLATGFNYGYTF; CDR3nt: TGTGCCAGCAGCTTAGCTACAGGGTTCAACTATGGCTACACCTTC
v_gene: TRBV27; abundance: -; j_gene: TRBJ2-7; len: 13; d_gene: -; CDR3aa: CASSGGHLYEQYF; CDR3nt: TGTGCCAGCAGTGGGGGACATCTGTACGAGCAGTACTTC
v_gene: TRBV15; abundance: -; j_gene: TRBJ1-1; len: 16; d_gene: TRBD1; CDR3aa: CATSRAPGQENTEAFF; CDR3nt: TGTGCCACCAGCAGAGCTCCGGGACAGGAGAACACTGAAGCTTTCTTT
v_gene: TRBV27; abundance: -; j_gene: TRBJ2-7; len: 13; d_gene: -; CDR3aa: CASRGQDSYEQYF; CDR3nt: TGTGCCAGCAGAGGACAAGACAGTTACGAGCAGTACTTC
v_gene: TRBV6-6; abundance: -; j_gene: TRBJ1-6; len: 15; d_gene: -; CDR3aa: CASTPSRTDNSPLHF; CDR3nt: TGTGCCAGCACCCCCTCCCGGACAGATAATTCACCCCTCCACTTT
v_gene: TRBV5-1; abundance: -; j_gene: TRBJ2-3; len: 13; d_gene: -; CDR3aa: CASRDTSPDTQYF; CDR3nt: TGCGCCAGCAGGGACACTAGCCCAGATACGCAGTATTTT